This paragraph reports one TCR beta chain. These data originate in a study of blood T cell repertoires in COVID-19. Study-level information: COVID-19 samples, acute and convalescent, were from the United States, Italy and Spain.

Looked up from germline, CDR1 is SGHNT and CDR2 is YYREEE (reference sequence). V was pared by 6 bases and J by 1 base, with 0 bases of the junction left unmatched. The CDR3 is 12 residues long. Sequencing used immunoSEQ multiplex PCR; TCRdb keeps in-frame clones, though not all of them. The repertoire holds about 270,000 clones, about nine tenths seen once, with 2% to 3% in the top ten. A Seattle source enrolled patients during active infection and followed them longitudinally. The source material was peripheral blood. The chain recombines TRBV5-4 with TRBJ1-2; TRBD1 agrees at 7 bases. The clonotype was recovered from a young adult with COVID-19, enrolled during active disease. For the CDR3, the DNA is TGTGCCAGCACAGGGGGTAACTATGGCTACACCTTC. Its protein is CASTGGNYGYTF.